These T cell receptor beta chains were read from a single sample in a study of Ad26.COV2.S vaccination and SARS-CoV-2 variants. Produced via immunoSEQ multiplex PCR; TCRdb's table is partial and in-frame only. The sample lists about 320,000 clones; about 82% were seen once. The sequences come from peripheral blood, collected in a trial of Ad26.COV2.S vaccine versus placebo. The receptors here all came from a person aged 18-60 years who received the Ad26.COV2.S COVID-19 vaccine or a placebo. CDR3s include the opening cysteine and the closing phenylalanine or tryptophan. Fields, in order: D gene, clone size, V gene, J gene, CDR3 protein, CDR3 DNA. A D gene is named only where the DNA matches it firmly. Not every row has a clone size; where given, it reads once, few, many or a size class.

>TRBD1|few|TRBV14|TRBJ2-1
CASSQGFDRGLSEQFF
TGTGCCAGCAGCCAAGGGTTCGACAGGGGGTTAAGTGAGCAGTTCTTC
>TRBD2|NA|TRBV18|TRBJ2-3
CASSPLSGGYTDTQYF
TGTGCCAGCTCACCCCTTAGCGGGGGTTATACAGATACGCAGTATTTT
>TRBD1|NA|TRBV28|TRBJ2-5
CASSPQRDRGGQETQYF
TGTGCCAGCAGCCCACAACGGGACAGGGGTGGACAAGAGACCCAGTACTTC
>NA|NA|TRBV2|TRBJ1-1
CATTVTGGNTEAFF
TGTGCCACCACCGTGACAGGCGGGAACACTGAAGCTTTCTTT
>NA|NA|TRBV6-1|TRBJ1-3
CASSERGRGNTIYF
TGTGCCAGCAGTGAACGGGGGAGGGGAAACACCATATATTTT
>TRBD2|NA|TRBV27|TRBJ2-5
CASSSSGGRGVLRETQYF
TGTGCCAGCAGTTCGTCCGGGGGGCGGGGGGTCCTCAGGGAGACCCAGTACTTC
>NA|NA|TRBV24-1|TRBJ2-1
CATGGKGGAHNEQFF
TGTGCCACCGGAGGAAAGGGGGGCGCCCACAATGAGCAGTTCTTC
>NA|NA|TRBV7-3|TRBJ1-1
CASSLGQSFEAFF
TGTGCCAGCAGCCTGGGACAAAGTTTTGAAGCTTTCTTT
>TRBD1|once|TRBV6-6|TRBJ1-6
CASSSRQGLGPLHF
TGTGCCAGCAGTTCTAGACAGGGCCTGGGACCCCTCCACTTT
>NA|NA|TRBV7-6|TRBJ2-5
CASSLAVAPQETQYF
TGTGCCAGCAGCTTAGCGGTAGCCCCCCAAGAGACCCAGTACTTC
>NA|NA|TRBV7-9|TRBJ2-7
CASSLDTGFTSYEQYF
TGTGCCAGCAGCTTAGACACGGGGTTCACGTCCTACGAGCAGTACTTC
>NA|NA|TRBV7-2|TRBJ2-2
CASSLSRLGGELFF
TGTGCCAGCAGCTTATCCCGATTGGGCGGGGAGCTGTTTTTT
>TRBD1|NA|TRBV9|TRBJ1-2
CASSVGQGQSYGYTF
TGTGCCAGCAGCGTAGGACAGGGGCAAAGCTATGGCTACACCTTC
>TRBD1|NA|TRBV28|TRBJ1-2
CASSVPGQGVYGYTF
TGTGCCAGCAGCGTCCCGGGACAGGGAGTCTATGGCTACACCTTC
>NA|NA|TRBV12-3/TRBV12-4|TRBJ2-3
CASSPIGADTQYF
TGTGCCAGCAGCCCTATAGGCGCAGATACGCAGTATTTT
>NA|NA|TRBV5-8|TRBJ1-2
CASSLALYPVYGYTF
TGTGCCAGCAGCTTGGCCTTATACCCAGTCTATGGCTACACCTTC
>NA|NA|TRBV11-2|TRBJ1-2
CASSLAGLDYGYTF
TGTGCCAGCAGCTTAGCCGGGTTGGACTATGGCTACACCTTC
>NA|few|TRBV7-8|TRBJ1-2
CASSLPDGLSPYGYTF
TGTGCCAGCAGCTTACCGGACGGATTATCGCCCTATGGCTACACCTTC
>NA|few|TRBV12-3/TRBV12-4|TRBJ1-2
CASSLLGNGYTF
TGTGCCAGCAGTTTATTAGGGAATGGCTACACCTTC
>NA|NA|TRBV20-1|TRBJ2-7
CSAREGLRQYF
TGCAGTGCTAGAGAAGGGCTACGGCAGTACTTC
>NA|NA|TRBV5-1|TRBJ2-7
CASSLLNTAEQYF
TGCGCCAGCAGCCTGTTAAACACGGCGGAGCAGTACTTC
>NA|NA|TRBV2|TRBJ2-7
CAGFTGYEQYF
TGTGCCGGCTTCACGGGTTACGAGCAGTACTTC
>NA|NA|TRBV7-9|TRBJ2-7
CASSLRDGRSYEQYF
TGTGCCAGCAGCCTTCGGGACGGGAGATCCTACGAGCAGTACTTC
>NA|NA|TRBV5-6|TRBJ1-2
CASSLGAVLGGYTF
TGTGCCAGCAGCTTGGGAGCGGTTCTGGGTGGCTACACCTTC
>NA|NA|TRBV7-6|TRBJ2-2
CASSLKGGELFF
TGTGCCAGCAGCTTAAAGGGCGGGGAGCTGTTTTTT
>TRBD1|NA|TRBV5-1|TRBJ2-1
CASSSTTGQNEQFF
TGCGCCAGCAGCTCGACGACAGGGCAGAACGAGCAGTTCTTC
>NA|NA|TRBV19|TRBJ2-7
CASSIDPGLSYEQYF
TGTGCCAGTAGTATAGATCCTGGATTGTCCTACGAGCAGTACTTC
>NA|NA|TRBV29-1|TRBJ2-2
CSVEGATGELFF
TGCAGCGTTGAAGGGGCGACCGGGGAGCTGTTTTTT
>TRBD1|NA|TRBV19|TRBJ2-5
CASNSGQGGETQYF
TGTGCCAGTAACTCGGGACAGGGGGGAGAGACCCAGTACTTC
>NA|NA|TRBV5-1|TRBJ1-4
CASSLGGGLTTNEKLFF
TGCGCCAGCAGCCTCGGTGGTGGACTCACAACTAATGAAAAACTGTTTTTT
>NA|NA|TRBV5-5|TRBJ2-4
CASSQRGAKNIQYF
TGTGCCAGCAGCCAGAGGGGGGCCAAAAACATTCAGTACTTC
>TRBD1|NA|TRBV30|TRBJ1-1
CAWSASGTVNTEAFF
TGTGCCTGGAGTGCTTCCGGGACAGTGAACACTGAAGCTTTCTTT
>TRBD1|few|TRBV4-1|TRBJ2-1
CASSFAHTGGLDEQFF
TGCGCCAGCAGCTTTGCCCACACAGGGGGATTGGATGAGCAGTTCTTC
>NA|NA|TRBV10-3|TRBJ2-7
CANGRPPYF
TGTGCCAATGGTCGCCCTCCGTACTTC
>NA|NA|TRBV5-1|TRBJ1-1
CASSLVGGMETEAFF
TGCGCCAGCAGCTTGGTAGGTGGGATGGAGACTGAAGCTTTCTTT
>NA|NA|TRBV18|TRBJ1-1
CASSQQGGDTEAFF
TGTGCCAGCTCCCAACAGGGTGGAGACACTGAAGCTTTCTTT
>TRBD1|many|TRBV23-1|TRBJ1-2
CASSQSLAGGKGYTF
TGCGCCAGCAGTCAATCGCTGGCAGGGGGGAAGGGCTACACCTTC
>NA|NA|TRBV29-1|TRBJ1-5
CSVEGADSNQPQHF
TGCAGCGTTGAAGGGGCCGATAGCAATCAGCCCCAGCATTTT
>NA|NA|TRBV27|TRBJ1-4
CASSLLATPATNEKLFF
TGTGCCAGCAGTCTACTCGCTACACCCGCAACTAATGAAAAACTGTTTTTT
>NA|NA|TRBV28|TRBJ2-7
CASRRDFLTYEQYF
TGTGCCAGCAGACGGGACTTTTTAACCTACGAGCAGTACTTC
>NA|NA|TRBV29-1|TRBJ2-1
CSVEVVTHNEQFF
TGCAGCGTTGAAGTAGTGACGCACAATGAGCAGTTCTTC
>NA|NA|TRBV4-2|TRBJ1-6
CASSQDLGGSAGSPLHF
TGTGCCAGCAGCCAAGATCTCGGGGGGAGCGCGGGATCACCCCTCCACTTT
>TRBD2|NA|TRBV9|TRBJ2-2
CASSVVAGAANTGELFF
TGTGCCAGCAGCGTTGTAGCGGGGGCCGCGAACACCGGGGAGCTGTTTTTT
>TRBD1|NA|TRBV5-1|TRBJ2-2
CASSLGPQDRATGELFF
TGCGCCAGCAGCTTGGGGCCCCAGGACAGGGCCACCGGGGAGCTGTTTTTT
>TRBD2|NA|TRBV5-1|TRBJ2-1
CASSLTAGGYNEQFF
TGCGCCAGCAGCTTGACAGCGGGGGGGTACAATGAGCAGTTCTTC
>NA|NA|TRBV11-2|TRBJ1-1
CASSRPSGSGSVEAFF
TGTGCCAGCAGCCGGCCCTCGGGTTCAGGGTCGGTAGAAGCTTTCTTT
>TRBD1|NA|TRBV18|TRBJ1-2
CASSGQGRTYGYTF
TGTGCCAGCTCAGGACAGGGGCGCACCTATGGCTACACCTTC
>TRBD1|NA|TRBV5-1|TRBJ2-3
CASSLPGQVSTDTQYF
TGCGCCAGCAGCTTGCCGGGACAGGTTAGCACAGATACGCAGTATTTT
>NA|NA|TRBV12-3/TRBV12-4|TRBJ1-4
CASSLSDPPRLFF
TGTGCCAGCAGTTTAAGCGACCCTCCGAGACTGTTTTTT
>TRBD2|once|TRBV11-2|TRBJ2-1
CASSHRTSGGPGPKNEQFF
TGTGCCAGCAGCCATCGGACTAGCGGGGGCCCCGGCCCGAAAAATGAGCAGTTCTTC
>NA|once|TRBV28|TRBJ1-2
CASTGILISTRGYTF
TGTGCCAGCACCGGGATCCTTATTTCGACTCGGGGCTACACCTTC
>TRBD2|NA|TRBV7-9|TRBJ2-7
CASLREGEQYF
TGTGCCAGTTTAAGGGAGGGCGAGCAGTACTTC
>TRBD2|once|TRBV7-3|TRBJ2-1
CASSLNSGGCNEQFF
TGTGCCAGCAGCTTAAATAGCGGGGGATGCAATGAGCAGTTCTTC
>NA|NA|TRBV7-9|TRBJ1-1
CASSLGGPNTEAFF
TGTGCCAGCAGCTTAGGGGGACCTAACACTGAAGCTTTCTTT
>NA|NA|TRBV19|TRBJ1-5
CASSIGQGYQPQHF
TGTGCCAGTAGTATAGGCCAGGGGTATCAGCCCCAGCATTTT
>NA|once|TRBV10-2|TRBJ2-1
CASSESRAYSYNEQFF
TGCGCCAGCAGTGAGTCGCGAGCGTACTCCTACAATGAGCAGTTCTTC
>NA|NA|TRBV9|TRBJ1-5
CASSVGADQPQHF
TGTGCCAGCAGCGTAGGAGCAGATCAGCCCCAGCATTTT
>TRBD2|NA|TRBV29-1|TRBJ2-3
CSVPGLAADTQYF
TGCAGCGTTCCGGGACTAGCGGCAGATACGCAGTATTTT
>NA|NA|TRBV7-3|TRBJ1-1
CASSGTAGAEAFF
TGTGCCAGCAGCGGAACGGCAGGGGCTGAAGCTTTCTTT
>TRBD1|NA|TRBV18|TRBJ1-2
CASSPTGDGYTF
TGTGCCAGCTCACCAACAGGGGACGGCTACACCTTC